The sample holds many counts of the clone carrying this TCR beta chain. The antigen remains unidentified. This sample stems from a study of glioma-infiltrating T cells. Points from the study as a whole: Only very few CDR3 sequences appeared in both tissue and blood. Gliomas, especially low-grade, showed above-expected tissue-blood divergence; non-neoplastic patients showed below.

Unmatched junction bases numbered 10, after V lost 3 bases and J lost 2 bases. This CDR3 comprises 17 residues. The germline gives CDR1 KGHSH, CDR2 LQKENI. Amplification of TCR alpha and beta CDR3 regions from RNA used iRepertoire nested multiplex PCR. For one-step reverse transcription and amplification, about 90-450 ng of tissue mRNA or PBMC total RNA was used. TCRdb redid the calling of the multiplex PCR reads with MiXCR, one entry per CDR3 protein. Of 35,000 to 45,000 distinct CDR3 sequences in the sample, 20% to 25% were seen once. This clonotype originated in a human donor with low-grade glioma or glioblastoma, undergoing nonglioma brain surgery, or in good health (not recorded which). What was sequenced was glioma tissue, nonneoplastic brain tissue, or PBMCs (not recorded which). The V call is TRBV18, the J call TRBJ2-3; 8 nucleotides match TRBD1. The CDR3 DNA reads as TGTGCCAGCTCACCCAGACAGGGGACGGAATACACAGATACGCAGTATTTT. Residues: CASSPRQGTEYTDTQYF.